Below, 22 T cell receptor beta chains from the same sample are listed, as sequenced in a study of blood T cell repertoires in COVID-19. Generated by immunoSEQ multiplex PCR, the TCRdb table keeps only in-frame clones and is missing some. The sample includes about 290,000 clones, roughly 91% seen only once; the top ten take over 8.5%. Material for sequencing was peripheral blood. Source of these receptors: a woman aged 30 to 39 with COVID-19, enrolled during active disease.

The CDR3 nucleotides are TGTGCCACCCAAGGGGGAGAGACTAATGAAAAACTGTTTTTT. Its protein is CATQGGETNEKLFF. The chain is built from TRBV24-1 and TRBJ1-4, with D maybe TRBD1 (6 bases). The CDR3 covers 14 residues. Trimming cost V 9 bases and J 2 bases, with 12 bases left between them. Germline V gene lookup returns CDR1 KGHDR and CDR2 SFDVKD.

The rearrangement joins TRBV6-5 to TRBJ2-1; maybe TRBD1 (5 bases). The V end was cut by 3 bases, the J end by 8 bases, with 14 bases between. The CDR3 consists of 14 residues. In germline, CDR1 is MNHEY, CDR2 SVGAGI. CDR3 DNA: TGTGCCAGCAGTTATGACCAAGGGGTCGATGAGCAGTTCTTC. Amino acid sequence: CASSYDQGVDEQFF.

The chain has TRBV5-1 and TRBJ1-2; maybe TRBD1 (5 bases). Germline loops: CDR1 SGHRS, CDR2 YFSETQ. The CDR3 runs 14 residues. Trimming shortened V by 5 bases and J by 5 bases, and 16 bases separated the two germline ends. In DNA form, the CDR3 reads TGCGCCAGCAGGGTACCGGGACTCTCTTATGGCTACACCTTC. Its protein product is CASRVPGLSYGYTF.

This chain joins TRBV6-5 and TRBJ2-7; TRBD1 agrees at 8 bases. This CDR3 is built from 15 residues. J lost 2 bases, V lost 7 bases, and 10 bases had no gene match. Per the germline V gene, CDR1 is MNHEY and CDR2 is SVGAGI. CDR3 in DNA: TGTGCCAGCACACCGGACAGGGCTAAAACCTACGAGCAGTACTTC. Protein sequence: CASTPDRAKTYEQYF.

In DNA form, the CDR3 reads TGTGCCAGCACCACGATGACAACTAACTATGGCTACACCTTC. This encodes CASTTMTTNYGYTF. The J gene is TRBJ1-2, the V gene TRBV6-5; D not resolved. This CDR3 has 14 amino acids. V lost 7 bases and J 0 bases, leaving 12 bases between the germline ends. Germline assignment: CDR1 MNHEY and CDR2 SVGAGI.

This clone has ten or more counts. The rearrangement links TRBV7-8 to TRBJ2-3; no clear D. The CDR3 loop spans 14 amino acids. Germline lookup yields CDR1 SGHVS and CDR2 FQNEAQ. The V gene lost 1 base and the J gene lost 2 bases, with 7 bases spanning the gap. CDR3 coding DNA: TGTGCCAGCAGCTTAGGGCGGTCCACAGATACGCAGTATTTT. Encoded protein: CASSLGRSTDTQYF.

The chain is built from TRBV18 and TRBJ2-7; 11 nucleotides align to TRBD2. V shed 6 bases and J 2 bases; nucleotides not matched to a gene: 6. Germline V gene lookup returns CDR1 KGHSH and CDR2 LQKENI. The CDR3 has 15 amino acids. The DNA of the CDR3 is TGTGCCAGCTCTGACCTAGCGGGGGGAACCTACGAGCAGTACTTC. The encoded protein is CASSDLAGGTYEQYF.

The DNA of the CDR3 is TGTGCCATCAGCCCGTCGGGGGGTTCGAGTGAAAAACTGTTTTTT. Its translation is CAISPSGGSSEKLFF. This sequence joins TRBV10-3 and TRBJ1-4; a weak D match, TRBD1 (5 bases). V was cut by 6 bases and J by 7 bases, with 18 bases left in between. The CDR3 covers 15 residues. From germline, CDR1 is ENHRY and CDR2 SYGVKD.

The rearrangement links TRBV11-2 to TRBJ2-1; D not resolved. V gave up 6 bases and J gave up 12 bases, with 21 bases separating them. Per the germline V gene, CDR1 is SGHAT and CDR2 is FQNNGV. The CDR3 extends over 14 amino acids. The CDR3 coding sequence is TGTGCCAGCAGTGACCCCTCCCACGGGTTGTGGCAGTTCTTC. It specifies CASSDPSHGLWQFF. Drawing the rest from reference TRBV11-2 and TRBJ2-1, the complete variable domain is EAGVAQSPRYKIIEKRQSVAFWCNPISGHATLYWYQQILGQGPKLLIQFQNNGVVDDSQLPKDRFSAERLKGVDSTLKIQPAKLEDSAVYLCASSDPSHGLWQFFGPGTRLTVL.

The chain links TRBV5-8 to TRBJ2-3, with 14 bases identical to TRBD2. V shed 4 bases, J shed 1 base, and the junction held 8 bases outside the gene matches. Germline CDR1 reads SGHTS; CDR2 reads YDEGEE. CDR3 length: 18 residues. DNA for the CDR3: TGTGCCAGCAGCCCGGGACTAGCGGGGGAAGTGGGCACAGATACGCAGTATTTT. This sequence encodes CASSPGLAGEVGTDTQYF.

This clone was detected only a few times. The J gene is TRBJ2-3, the V gene TRBV4-2; 7 nucleotides match TRBD2. V dropped 1 base and J dropped 2; count of bases not matched to a gene: 3. From germline, CDR1 is LGHNA and CDR2 YNFKEQ. The CDR3 covers 15 residues. This chain's CDR3 is CASSQGRGTTDTQYF. The CDR3 DNA reads TGTGCCAGCAGCCAAGGGCGGGGGACCACAGATACGCAGTATTTT.

The chain combines TRBV28 with TRBJ2-7, with 8 bases identical to TRBD1. The V gene's germline CDR1 is MDHEN and CDR2 SYDVKM. J lost 5 bases, V lost 1 base, and 7 bases had no gene match. CDR3 size: 15 residues. CDR3 residues: CASSLYLDRVDEQYF. The CDR3 DNA reads as TGTGCCAGCAGTTTATACCTGGACAGGGTGGACGAGCAGTACTTC.

The chain carries TRBV18 and TRBJ2-1; possible D gene TRBD2, 5 bases. V was cut by 4 bases and J by 3 bases, with 13 bases left in between. This CDR3 is built from 15 residues. Germline CDR1 and CDR2: KGHSH and LQKENI. The CDR3 sequence is CASSRGQDFYNEQFF. The CDR3 nucleotides read TGTGCCAGCTCACGTGGCCAGGACTTCTACAATGAGCAGTTCTTC.

The V and J genes are TRBV4-2 and TRBJ2-7; D is unclear. V was pared by 0 bases and J by 7 bases, with 13 bases between. From germline, CDR1 is LGHNA and CDR2 YNFKEQ. The CDR3 consists of 14 residues. The CDR3 here is CASSQDLGNREQYF. As DNA, the CDR3 is TGTGCCAGCAGCCAAGATCTAGGTAATCGGGAGCAGTACTTC.

V is TRBV5-4 and J is TRBJ1-2; TRBD1 might be the D (6 bases). V gave up 1 base and J gave up 6 bases, with 10 bases separating them. This CDR3 comprises 13 residues. Germline V lookup: CDR1 SGHNT, CDR2 YYREEE (reference sequence). CDR3 nucleotides: TGTGCCAGCAGCTTGCTACAGGGAAATGGCTACACCTTC. Its protein is CASSLLQGNGYTF.

This clone was recorded only once. The chain has TRBV7-8 and TRBJ2-7; 9 bases map to TRBD1. The germline V gene has CDR1 SGHVS and CDR2 FQNEAQ. CDR3 length: 17 residues. With V trimmed by 7 bases and J by 4 bases, 17 bases remained unmatched. The CDR3, as DNA: TGTGCCAGCATCCTCCTTCCCACCGGGACAGGGATTTACGAGCAGTACTTC. Its translation: CASILLPTGTGIYEQYF.

The gene calls are TRBV9 and TRBJ1-1; TRBD1 aligns across 7 bases. Losses at the gene ends were 4 bases for V and 6 bases for J; bases not matched to a gene: 9. The V gene's germline CDR1 is SGDLS and CDR2 YYNGEE. The CDR3 contains 14 residues. The CDR3 loop is CASSLSGQGAEAFF. DNA for the CDR3: TGTGCCAGCAGCCTCTCCGGCCAGGGGGCTGAAGCTTTCTTT.

The chain links TRBV4-1 to TRBJ2-1, with D unclear. Trimming removed 0 bases from V and 5 bases from J, with 14 bases in between. The germline V gene encodes CDR1 MGHRA and CDR2 YSYEKL. The CDR3 is made up of 16 amino acids. The CDR3 here is CASSQDNYPHNNEQFF. CDR3 DNA sequence: TGCGCCAGCAGCCAAGATAACTACCCCCATAACAATGAGCAGTTCTTC.

This clone was counted once. The gene calls are TRBV27 and TRBJ2-5; 7 bases are shared with TRBD1. In germline, CDR1 is MNHEY, CDR2 SMNVEV (reference sequence). Germline trimming cut 3 bases from V and 5 bases from J; bases unmatched to any gene: 9. The CDR3 runs 15 residues. CDR3 loop: CASSLVTGQGETQYF. The CDR3 bases are TGTGCCAGCAGTTTGGTGACAGGGCAAGGGGAGACCCAGTACTTC.

The chain combines TRBV27 with TRBJ2-7; D uncertain. Trimming shortened V by 0 bases and J by 3 bases, and 6 bases separated the two germline ends. This CDR3 has 13 residues. CDR1 and CDR2 from the germline V gene are MNHEY and SMNVEV (reference sequence). The CDR3 protein is CASSLSHSYEQYF. In DNA form, the CDR3 reads TGTGCCAGCAGTTTATCGCACAGCTACGAGCAGTACTTC.

The rearrangement uses TRBV19 and TRBJ1-5; 8 bases map to TRBD1. The CDR3 has 17 amino acids. J lost 4 bases, V lost 0 bases, and 8 bases had no gene match. Germline CDR1 is LNHDA and CDR2 is SQIVND (reference sequence). CDR3 residues: CASSIDARGQGNQPQHF. Here the CDR3 DNA reads TGTGCCAGTAGTATAGATGCCAGGGGGCAAGGGAATCAGCCCCAGCATTTT.

The V and J genes are TRBV7-9 and TRBJ1-1; D not resolved. This CDR3 has 14 amino acids. CDR1 and CDR2 from the germline V gene are SEHNR and FQNEAQ (reference sequence). Trimming took off 4 bases at V and 4 bases at J, with 13 bases between the two ends. CDR3 nucleotide sequence: TGTGCCAGCAGCTCCTGGCGGGTCGTCACTGAAGCTTTCTTT. This sequence encodes CASSSWRVVTEAFF.